The rows below give T cell receptor beta chains drawn from one sample of a study of shared clonotypes between healthy human individuals. The data were produced by immunoSEQ multiplex PCR, yet TCRdb's version contains in-frame clones alone and is incomplete. The profile shows about 1 million clones, 70% to 80% of them singletons. Sequencing was performed on memory CD4+ T cells sorted from blood. The receptor set was obtained from a man aged 18 to 35 in good health. CDR3s include the opening cysteine and the closing phenylalanine or tryptophan. D genes are given only for firm matches. Clone size is not always given. Where it is, it says once, few, many or a class for expanded clones.

v_gene: TRBV7-2; d_gene: -; j_gene: TRBJ1-1; abundance: -; CDR3nt: TGTGCCAGCAGGGTAGTCGTCTCGAACACTGAAGCTTTCTTT; CDR3aa: CASRVVVSNTEAFF
v_gene: TRBV7-2; d_gene: -; j_gene: TRBJ2-2; abundance: -; CDR3nt: TGTGCCAGCAGCCCGGACAGAGCATACACCGGGGAGCTGTTTTTT; CDR3aa: CASSPDRAYTGELFF
v_gene: TRBV6-4; d_gene: -; j_gene: TRBJ1-6; abundance: once; CDR3nt: TGTGCCAGCAAATTAAGGGATGAGAATTCACCCCTCCACTTT; CDR3aa: CASKLRDENSPLHF
v_gene: TRBV19; d_gene: TRBD1; j_gene: TRBJ1-1; abundance: few; CDR3nt: TGTGCCAGTAGTACATGGGACAGGGATCTTGAAGCTTTCTTT; CDR3aa: CASSTWDRDLEAFF
v_gene: TRBV11-2; d_gene: -; j_gene: TRBJ1-6; abundance: -; CDR3nt: TGTGCCAGCAGCCTAAGTGATACGGCTTCACCCCTCCACTTT; CDR3aa: CASSLSDTASPLHF
v_gene: TRBV18; d_gene: -; j_gene: TRBJ1-5; abundance: once; CDR3nt: TGTGCCAGCTCACCAGGAAGCAATAGCAATCAGCCCCAGCATTTT; CDR3aa: CASSPGSNSNQPQHF
v_gene: TRBV7-8; d_gene: TRBD1; j_gene: TRBJ1-2; abundance: few; CDR3nt: TGTGCCAGCAGCTCCGGAGGGACAGGAGGTGGTAGCTACACCTTC; CDR3aa: CASSSGGTGGGSYTF
v_gene: TRBV5-1; d_gene: -; j_gene: TRBJ1-5; abundance: -; CDR3nt: TGCGCCAGCAGCTTGGAAGGGGGGCATCAGCCCCAGCATTTT; CDR3aa: CASSLEGGHQPQHF
v_gene: TRBV6-1; d_gene: TRBD1; j_gene: TRBJ1-5; abundance: -; CDR3nt: TGTGCCAGCAACTCCGACAGGGTGTTCAATCAGCCCCAGCATTTT; CDR3aa: CASNSDRVFNQPQHF
v_gene: TRBV7-2; d_gene: -; j_gene: TRBJ1-3; abundance: once; CDR3nt: TGTGCCAGCAGCTTAGGCCCCAGGACAGGAAACACCATATATTTT; CDR3aa: CASSLGPRTGNTIYF
v_gene: TRBV18; d_gene: -; j_gene: TRBJ1-4; abundance: -; CDR3nt: TGTGCCAGCTCTCCAGCGGACGTAGCAACTAATGAAAAACTGTTTTTT; CDR3aa: CASSPADVATNEKLFF
v_gene: TRBV10-3; d_gene: -; j_gene: TRBJ2-2; abundance: once; CDR3nt: TGTGCCATCAGGCAAATAGTCGGAGCCGGGGAGCTGTTTTTT; CDR3aa: CAIRQIVGAGELFF
v_gene: TRBV7-9; d_gene: TRBD1; j_gene: TRBJ2-1; abundance: -; CDR3nt: TGTGCCAGCAGCATAAGGACAGGGTACAATGAGCAGTTCTTC; CDR3aa: CASSIRTGYNEQFF
v_gene: TRBV30; d_gene: -; j_gene: TRBJ2-3; abundance: -; CDR3nt: TGTGCCTGGAACGTAGCTGATACGCAGTATTTT; CDR3aa: CAWNVADTQYF
v_gene: TRBV2; d_gene: -; j_gene: TRBJ2-7; abundance: -; CDR3nt: TGTGCCAGCAGTGAATCGGGCTTCTACGAGCAGTACTTC; CDR3aa: CASSESGFYEQYF
v_gene: TRBV10-3; d_gene: TRBD1; j_gene: TRBJ1-2; abundance: -; CDR3nt: TGTGCCATCAGTGAGGAGCGGGACAGGAGTTTGTATGGCTACACCTTC; CDR3aa: CAISEERDRSLYGYTF
v_gene: TRBV7-8; d_gene: -; j_gene: TRBJ2-5; abundance: -; CDR3nt: TGTGCCAGCAGCTTAGTTTTAGGCCAAGAGACCCAGTACTTC; CDR3aa: CASSLVLGQETQYF
v_gene: TRBV19; d_gene: TRBD1; j_gene: TRBJ1-1; abundance: -; CDR3nt: TGTGCCAGTAGTTGGGGACAGGGGGTGAACACTGAAGCTTTCTTT; CDR3aa: CASSWGQGVNTEAFF
v_gene: TRBV28; d_gene: -; j_gene: TRBJ1-5; abundance: -; CDR3nt: TGTGCCAGCAGTGCAATCCGACGGAACAGCAATCAGCCCCAGCATTTT; CDR3aa: CASSAIRRNSNQPQHF
v_gene: TRBV7-2; d_gene: -; j_gene: TRBJ1-1; abundance: few; CDR3nt: TGTGCCAGCAGCTTACTTTCGAACACTGAAGCTTTCTTT; CDR3aa: CASSLLSNTEAFF
v_gene: TRBV7-2; d_gene: TRBD2; j_gene: TRBJ2-1; abundance: -; CDR3nt: TGTGCCGGCAGACCCGGGACTAGCGGGAGGGCCTCGGGCTACAATGGGCAGTTCTTC; CDR3aa: CAGRPGTSGRASGYNGQFF
v_gene: TRBV10-1; d_gene: -; j_gene: TRBJ2-3; abundance: -; CDR3nt: TGCGCCAGCAGTGAGGGGATAGGCCCAGATACGCAGTATTTT; CDR3aa: CASSEGIGPDTQYF
v_gene: TRBV25-1; d_gene: -; j_gene: TRBJ1-4; abundance: -; CDR3nt: TGTGCCAGCAGTGAGATAGGACAGAATGAAAAACTGTTTTTT; CDR3aa: CASSEIGQNEKLFF
v_gene: TRBV18; d_gene: -; j_gene: TRBJ2-3; abundance: -; CDR3nt: TGTGCCAGCTCACCGAACATGGCGGGCACAGATACGCAGTATTTT; CDR3aa: CASSPNMAGTDTQYF